This is a list of T cell receptor beta chains from one sample in a study of regulatory T cells in long-lasting Graves disease. A single record per CDR3 protein comes from TCRdb applying MiXCR to the multiplex PCR reads. The sample has around 400,000 distinct CDR3 sequences; approximately 15% are singletons. The data also belong to a second study, concerning T cells in Graves' hyperthyroidism and ophthalmopathy.

Sample: peripheral blood mononuclear cells (PBMCs), taken at new diagnosis, from a patient treated with antithyroid drugs. These receptor sequences come from a woman in her thirties or forties with Graves disease. The CDR3 runs from the conserved cysteine through the conserved F or W. D genes are given only for firm matches. For some rows the clone size is stated as once, few or many, or as a class when expanded; others skip it.

clone size,J gene,CDR3 length,V gene,D gene,CDR3 protein,CDR3 DNA
many,TRBJ2-7,15,TRBV14,TRBD1,CASSQGDRAAYEQYF,TGTGCCAGCAGCCAAGGTGACAGGGCTGCCTACGAGCAGTACTTC
-,TRBJ1-2,16,TRBV4-3,TRBD1,CASSQDQTGSIYGYTF,TGCGCCAGCAGCCAAGATCAGACAGGGAGTATCTATGGCTACACCTTC
many,TRBJ2-7,13,TRBV12-3/TRBV12-4,-,CASSLIGGNEQYF,TGTGCCAGCAGTTTAATCGGAGGGAACGAGCAGTACTTC
many,TRBJ2-1,15,TRBV29-1,TRBD2,CSGTSGTYSYNEQFF,TGCAGCGGGACTAGCGGGACCTATAGCTACAATGAGCAGTTCTTC
many,TRBJ2-7,13,TRBV7-6,-,CASSRLTNYEQYF,TGTGCCAGCAGCCGACTGACCAACTACGAGCAGTACTTC
few,TRBJ2-7,15,TRBV10-3,TRBD2,CAITGASGSRLEQYF,TGTGCCATCACTGGGGCTAGCGGGAGTCGTTTGGAGCAGTACTTC
many,TRBJ2-7,14,TRBV11-2,TRBD2,CASSLAGLAYEQYF,TGTGCCAGCAGCTTAGCCGGACTAGCCTACGAGCAGTACTTC
many,TRBJ2-2,18,TRBV29-1,TRBD2,CSARGLAGGPYGTGELFF,TGCAGCGCTAGGGGACTAGCGGGAGGGCCTTATGGCACCGGGGAGCTGTTTTTT
many,TRBJ1-3,10,TRBV29-1,-,CSVGEGTIYF,TGCAGCGTTGGCGAAGGCACCATATATTTT
many,TRBJ2-7,11,TRBV10-3,-,CAISEGGEQYF,TGTGCCATCAGTGAGGGGGGCGAGCAGTACTTC
many,TRBJ2-7,19,TRBV20-1,TRBD2,CSARSGASGSHSLFWEQYF,TGCAGTGCTAGGTCGGGGGCTAGCGGGAGTCATTCCCTTTTCTGGGAGCAGTACTTC
many,TRBJ2-1,15,TRBV11-2,-,CASSPLTGVVNEQFF,TGTGCCAGCAGCCCACTAACGGGAGTGGTTAATGAGCAGTTCTTC
many,TRBJ2-3,14,TRBV12-3/TRBV12-4,-,CASSLGWDTDTQYF,TGTGCCAGCAGTCTTGGTTGGGACACAGATACGCAGTATTTT